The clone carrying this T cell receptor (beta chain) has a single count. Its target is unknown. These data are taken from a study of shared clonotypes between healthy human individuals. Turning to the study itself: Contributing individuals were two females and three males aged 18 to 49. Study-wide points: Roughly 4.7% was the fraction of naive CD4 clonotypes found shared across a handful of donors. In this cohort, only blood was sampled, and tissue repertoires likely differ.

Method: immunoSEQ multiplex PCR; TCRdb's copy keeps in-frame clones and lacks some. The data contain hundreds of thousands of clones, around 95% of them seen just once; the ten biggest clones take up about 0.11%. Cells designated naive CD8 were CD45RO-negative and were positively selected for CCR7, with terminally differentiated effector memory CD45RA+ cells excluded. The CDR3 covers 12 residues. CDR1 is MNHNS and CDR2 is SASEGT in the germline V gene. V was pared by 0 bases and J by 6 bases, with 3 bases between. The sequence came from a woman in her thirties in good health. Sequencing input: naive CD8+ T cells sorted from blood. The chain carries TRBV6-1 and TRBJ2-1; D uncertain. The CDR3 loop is CASSEAGNEQFF. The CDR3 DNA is TGTGCCAGCAGTGAAGCAGGCAATGAGCAGTTCTTC.